This T cell receptor beta chain is from a study of cytotoxic CD8 clonotypes in ibrutinib-treated CLL. V trimming: 3 bases; J trimming: 8 bases; junction bases outside the gene matches: 9. The CDR3 runs to 14 residues. From germline, CDR1 is MNHEY and CDR2 SMNVEV (reference sequence). This clone was seen just once. As yet, its antigen is unknown. Notes on the study in general: Under treatment, the uncommon public clonotypes either contracted or remained stable. Upon ibrutinib response clonality rose, and upon progression it fell back toward baseline.

The planned depth of sequencing spanned 1 in 200,000 to 1 in 1 million T cells. Sequencing was performed with immunoSEQ multiplex PCR; in TCRdb, only in-frame clones are kept and a portion is missing. The sample consists of around 310,000 clones, 80% of them appearing once. J is TRBJ2-5 and V is TRBV27; 7 bases are shared with TRBD1. This clonotype was sampled from a human donor with chronic lymphocytic leukemia. The sample consisted of PBMCs, taken before ibrutinib treatment. The CDR3 coding sequence is TGTGCCAGCAGTTTCACGACAGGGTCCGTAACCCAGTACTTC. This sequence encodes CASSFTTGSVTQYF.